This T cell receptor beta chain was recovered during a study of blood T cell repertoires in COVID-19. Study background: From the United States, Italy and Spain came samples of acute and convalescent COVID-19. PBMCs, B-cell-depleted T cells, or T cells were the source of the cDNA or gDNA that made up the material.

Original methodology: Scientists estimated how many nucleated cells there were by amplifying reference gene primers. The protocol was immunoSEQ multiplex PCR, while the TCRdb copy is restricted to in-frame clones and leaves out a portion. The V and J calls and clone size come from that table; D and trimming were worked out from the DNA. The sample records fewer than 300,000 clones, over 75% being singletons. Trimming at V came to 5 bases and at J to 3 bases, leaving 13 bases not matched to a gene. This CDR3 is 19 amino acids long. Per the germline V gene, CDR1 is MNHNY and CDR2 is SVGAGI (reference sequence).

Sequencing was done on a sample of peripheral blood. This chain links TRBV6-6 with TRBJ1-6, with TRBD1 matching over 10 bases. The source is a human donor in a cohort sampled during active COVID-19. The CDR3: CASSPKYGGQGFYNSPLHF. CDR3 in DNA: TGTGCCAGCAGTCCGAAATATGGGGGACAGGGGTTCTATAATTCACCCCTCCACTTT.